The 8 T cell receptor beta chains reported below all come from one sample, sequenced in a study of shared T cell receptors in the human thymus. Measured with immunoSEQ multiplex PCR; TCRdb has only the in-frame clones, and not every one. The sample yields about 380,000 clones, 85% to 95% seen once. The sequenced material came from thymocytes. The receptors were gathered from a human donor.

This rearrangement joins TRBV7-8 to TRBJ2-7; the D gene is possibly TRBD1 (6 bases). CDR1 and CDR2 from the germline V gene are SGHVS and FQNEAQ. Trimming removed 1 base from V and 1 base from J, with 11 bases in between. The CDR3 is 15 amino acids. Here the CDR3 DNA reads TGTGCCAGCAGCTTAGGGGGGCGTCGTTCCTACGAGCAGTACTTC. Encoded protein: CASSLGGRRSYEQYF.

This rearrangement joins TRBV29-1 to TRBJ2-3; D is perhaps TRBD1 or TRBD2 (5 bases each). The CDR3 covers 17 residues. CDR1 and CDR2 (germline): SQVTM, ANQGSEA. Trimming cost V 7 bases and J 0 bases, with 23 bases left between them. This CDR3 is CSATRGERHPSTDTQYF. DNA of the CDR3: TGCAGCGCAACCCGGGGCGAACGCCACCCTAGCACAGATACGCAGTATTTT.

The chain carries TRBV20-1 and TRBJ1-2, with D perhaps matching TRBD1 (5 bases). V gave up 3 bases and J gave up 8 bases, with 10 bases separating them. The CDR3 sequence is 11 residues long. The germline CDR1 and CDR2 sequences are DFQATT and SNEGSKA (reference sequence). The CDR3: CSASRVRGYTF. Here the CDR3 DNA reads TGCAGTGCTAGCAGGGTTCGCGGCTACACCTTC.

V usage is TRBV5-6 and J usage is TRBJ1-2; D unclear. The CDR3 spans 16 residues. The V gene lost 0 bases and the J gene lost 4 bases, with 16 bases spanning the gap. Germline assignment: CDR1 SGHDT and CDR2 YYEEEE. CDR3 in DNA: TGTGCCAGCAGCTTGGGCGTCACGGGCTGGTTCTATGGCTACACCTTC. This translates into CASSLGVTGWFYGYTF.

DNA for the CDR3: TGTGCCATCAGTGACCCCAGGGACAGGGGCATCCACAATGAGCAGTTCTTC. Protein product: CAISDPRDRGIHNEQFF. This rearrangement joins TRBV10-3 to TRBJ2-1; 10 bases map to TRBD1. In germline, CDR1 is ENHRY, CDR2 SYGVKD. The V and J ends lost 3 bases and 5 bases, in that order; junction bases with no gene match: 10. The CDR3 is 17 residues long.

The chain employs TRBV7-2 and TRBJ2-7; D ambiguous. The V gene's germline CDR1 is SGHTA and CDR2 FQGNSA. CDR3 length: 15 residues. The ends were cut back, 1 base at V and 0 bases at J, with 10 bases in the middle. Here the CDR3 DNA reads TGTGCCAGCAGCTTAGGGACGCCGAGCTCCTACGAGCAGTACTTC. The encoded protein is CASSLGTPSSYEQYF.

The chain uses TRBV7-6 and TRBJ1-1; TRBD1 aligns across 9 bases. Per germline, CDR1 SGHVS and CDR2 FNYEAQ. J gave up 3 bases and V 1 base, and 12 bases lay outside the gene matches. The CDR3 has 18 amino acids. The CDR3: CASSLERYWDREDTEAFF. The CDR3 DNA reads TGTGCCAGCAGCTTAGAGCGGTACTGGGACAGGGAGGACACTGAAGCTTTCTTT.

The V and J genes are TRBV4-3 and TRBJ2-3, with TRBD2 as a possible D gene (5 bases). Germline values: CDR1 LGHNA, CDR2 YSLEER. This CDR3 spans 15 amino acids. Deletions cut 1 base from V and 9 bases from J, with 17 bases between. CDR3 sequence (DNA): TGCGCCAGCAGCCAAGTCCGGGATTCGATGGGGACGCAGTATTTT. It specifies CASSQVRDSMGTQYF.